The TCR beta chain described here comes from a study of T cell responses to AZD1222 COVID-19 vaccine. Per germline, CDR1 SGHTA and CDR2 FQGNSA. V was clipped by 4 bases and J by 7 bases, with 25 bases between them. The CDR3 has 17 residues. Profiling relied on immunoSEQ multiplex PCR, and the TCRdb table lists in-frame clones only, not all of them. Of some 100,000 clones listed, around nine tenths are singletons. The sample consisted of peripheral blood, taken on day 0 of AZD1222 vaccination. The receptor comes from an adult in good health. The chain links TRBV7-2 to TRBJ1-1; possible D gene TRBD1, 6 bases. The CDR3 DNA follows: TGTGCCAGCAGCTCCTACACCGCAATCCCCGGGACAATTGAAGCTTTCTTT. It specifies CASSSYTAIPGTIEAFF.